This T cell receptor beta chain stems from a study of identical twins. The study's findings and limits: The authors drew conclusions from cross-sectional statistical analysis rather than following the same donors.

Trimming took off 3 bases at V and 6 bases at J, with 15 bases between the two ends. There are 15 residues in the CDR3. To note about this clonotype: Its antigen is not identified.

MiXCR, run by TCRdb on the 5' RACE reads, gives a single entry per CDR3 protein. The sample includes around 690,000 distinct CDR3 sequences, 21% of them seen just once. This sample also belongs to another study, concerning T cells expressing NK-cell markers. That source adds: For about 6 donors, the dominant NKG2C+ clonotypes made up about 1.0-8% of their CD8+ T cells. These clonotypes, the leaders elsewhere, also led the CD3+CD56-NKG2C+ fraction in four donors.

The sequenced sample consisted of PBMCs. The TCR was taken from a woman aged 18-29 years in good health. The chain is built from TRBV12-3 or TRBV12-4 and TRBJ1-5; D not certain. The CDR3 bases are TGTGCCAGCAGTTTCAGGCTGGGGAAAGGTCAGCCCCAGCATTTT. It specifies CASSFRLGKGQPQHF.